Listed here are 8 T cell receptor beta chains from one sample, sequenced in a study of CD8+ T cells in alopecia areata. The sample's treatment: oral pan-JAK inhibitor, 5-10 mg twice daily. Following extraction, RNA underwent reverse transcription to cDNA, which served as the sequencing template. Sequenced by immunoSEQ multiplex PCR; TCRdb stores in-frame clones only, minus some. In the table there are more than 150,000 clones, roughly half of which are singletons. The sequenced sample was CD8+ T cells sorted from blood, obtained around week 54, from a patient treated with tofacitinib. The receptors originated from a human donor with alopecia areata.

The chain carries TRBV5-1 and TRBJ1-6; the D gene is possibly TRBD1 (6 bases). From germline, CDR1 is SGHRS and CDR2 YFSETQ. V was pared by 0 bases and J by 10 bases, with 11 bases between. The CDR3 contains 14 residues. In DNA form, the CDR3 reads TGCGCCAGCAGCTTGGCAGGGGTTAAGTCACCCCTCCACTTT. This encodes CASSLAGVKSPLHF.

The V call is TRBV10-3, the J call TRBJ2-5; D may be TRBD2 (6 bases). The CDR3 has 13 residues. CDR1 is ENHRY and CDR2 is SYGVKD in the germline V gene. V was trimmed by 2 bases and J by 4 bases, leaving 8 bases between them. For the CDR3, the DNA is TGTGCCATCAGTGAGGACGGGAGAGAGACCCAGTACTTC. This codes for CAISEDGRETQYF.

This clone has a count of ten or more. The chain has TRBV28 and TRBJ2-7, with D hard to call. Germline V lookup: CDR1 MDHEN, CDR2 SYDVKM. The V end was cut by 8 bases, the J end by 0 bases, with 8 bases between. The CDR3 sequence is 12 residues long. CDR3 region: CASGRNSYEQYF. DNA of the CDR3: TGTGCCAGCGGACGGAACTCCTACGAGCAGTACTTC. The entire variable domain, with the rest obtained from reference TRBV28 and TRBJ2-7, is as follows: DVKVTQSSRYLVKRTGEKVFLECVQDMDHENMFWYRQDPGLGLRLIYFSYDVKMKEKGDIPEGYSVSREKKERFSLILESASTNQTSMYLCASGRNSYEQYFGPGTRLTVT.

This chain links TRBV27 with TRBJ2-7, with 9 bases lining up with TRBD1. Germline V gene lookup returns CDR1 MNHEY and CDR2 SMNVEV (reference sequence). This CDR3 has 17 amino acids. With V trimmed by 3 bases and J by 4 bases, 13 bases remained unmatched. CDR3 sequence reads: CASSFSSGTGSMYEQYF. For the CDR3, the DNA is TGTGCCAGCAGTTTTTCCTCCGGGACAGGGAGTATGTACGAGCAGTACTTC.

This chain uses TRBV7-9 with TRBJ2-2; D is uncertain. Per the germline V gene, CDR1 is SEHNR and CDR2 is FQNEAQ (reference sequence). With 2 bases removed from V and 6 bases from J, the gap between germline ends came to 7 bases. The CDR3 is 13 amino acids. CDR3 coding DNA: TGTGCCAGCAGCTTAACTTCATCCGGGGAGCTGTTTTTT. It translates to CASSLTSSGELFF.

In nucleotides, the CDR3 is TGTGCCAGCAAGGGGGCCGGGGATGGCGAGCAGTACTTC. Residues: CASKGAGDGEQYF. The V and J genes are TRBV2 and TRBJ2-7; 7 positions agree with TRBD1. The CDR3 extends over 13 amino acids. V shed 7 bases and J 6 bases; nucleotides not matched to a gene: 9. The germline V gene encodes CDR1 SNHLY and CDR2 FYNNEI. Looking up the rest from reference TRBV2 and TRBJ2-7 gives the full variable domain: EPEVTQTPSHQVTQMGQEVILRCVPISNHLYFYWYRQILGQKVEFLVSFYNNEISEKSEIFDDQFSVERPDGSNFTLKIRSTKLEDSAMYFCASKGAGDGEQYFGPGTRLTVT.

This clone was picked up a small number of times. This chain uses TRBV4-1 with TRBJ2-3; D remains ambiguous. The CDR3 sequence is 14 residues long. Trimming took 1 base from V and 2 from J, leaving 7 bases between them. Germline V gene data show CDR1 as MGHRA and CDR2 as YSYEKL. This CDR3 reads CASSQGAFTDTQYF. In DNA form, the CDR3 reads TGCGCCAGCAGCCAAGGGGCCTTCACAGATACGCAGTATTTT.

The CDR3 loop reads CASSSPGGPGAYEQYF. CDR3 bases: TGTGCCAGCAGTTCCCCGGGGGGACCAGGGGCCTACGAGCAGTACTTC. The chain recombines TRBV27 with TRBJ2-7; D possibly corresponds to TRBD2 (7 bases). CDR3 length: 16 residues. Germline values: CDR1 MNHEY, CDR2 SMNVEV (reference sequence). The V gene lost 4 bases and the J gene lost 2 bases, with 18 bases spanning the gap.